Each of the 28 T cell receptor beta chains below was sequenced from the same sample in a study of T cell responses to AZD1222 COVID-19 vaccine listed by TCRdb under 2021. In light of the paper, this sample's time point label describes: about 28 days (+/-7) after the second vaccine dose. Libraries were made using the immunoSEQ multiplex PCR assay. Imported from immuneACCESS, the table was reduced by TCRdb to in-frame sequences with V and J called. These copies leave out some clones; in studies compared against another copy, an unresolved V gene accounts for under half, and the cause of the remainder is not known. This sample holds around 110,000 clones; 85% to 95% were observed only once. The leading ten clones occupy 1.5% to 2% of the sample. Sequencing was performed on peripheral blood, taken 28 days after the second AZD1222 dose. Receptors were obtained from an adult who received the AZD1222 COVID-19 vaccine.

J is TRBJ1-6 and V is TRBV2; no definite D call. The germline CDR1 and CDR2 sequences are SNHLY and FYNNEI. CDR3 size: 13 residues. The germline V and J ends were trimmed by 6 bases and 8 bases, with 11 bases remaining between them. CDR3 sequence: CASSEQEDSPLHF. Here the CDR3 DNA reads TGTGCCAGCAGCGAGCAGGAAGATTCACCCCTCCACTTT. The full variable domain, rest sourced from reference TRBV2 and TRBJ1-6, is EPEVTQTPSHQVTQMGQEVILRCVPISNHLYFYWYRQILGQKVEFLVSFYNNEISEKSEIFDDQFSVERPDGSNFTLKIRSTKLEDSAMYFCASSEQEDSPLHFGNGTRLTVT.

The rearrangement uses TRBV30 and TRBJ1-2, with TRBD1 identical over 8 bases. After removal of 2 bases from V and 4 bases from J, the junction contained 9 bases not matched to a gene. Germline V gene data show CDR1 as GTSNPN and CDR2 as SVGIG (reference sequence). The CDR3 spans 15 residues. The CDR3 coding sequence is TGTGCCTGGAGTATCGCTCAGGGGGCGGTCTATGGCTACACCTTC. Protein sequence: CAWSIAQGAVYGYTF. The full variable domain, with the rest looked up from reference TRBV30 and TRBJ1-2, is SQTIHQWPATLVQPVGSPLSLECTVEGTSNPNLYWYRQAAGRGLQLLFYSVGIGQISSEVPQNLSASRPQDRQFILSSKKLLLSDSGFYLCAWSIAQGAVYGYTFGSGTRLTVV.

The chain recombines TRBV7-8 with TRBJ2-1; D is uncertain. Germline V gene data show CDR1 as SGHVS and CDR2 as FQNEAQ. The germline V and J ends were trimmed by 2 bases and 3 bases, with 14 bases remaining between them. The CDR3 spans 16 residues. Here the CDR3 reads CASSLSRGTFYNEQFF. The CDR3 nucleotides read TGTGCCAGCAGCTTATCTCGCGGAACTTTCTACAATGAGCAGTTCTTC. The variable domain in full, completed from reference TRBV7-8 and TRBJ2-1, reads GAGVSQSPRYKVAKRGQDVALRCDPISGHVSLFWYQQALGQGPEFLTYFQNEAQLDKSGLPSDRFFAERPEGSVSTLKIQRTQQEDSAVYLCASSLSRGTFYNEQFFGPGTRLTVL.

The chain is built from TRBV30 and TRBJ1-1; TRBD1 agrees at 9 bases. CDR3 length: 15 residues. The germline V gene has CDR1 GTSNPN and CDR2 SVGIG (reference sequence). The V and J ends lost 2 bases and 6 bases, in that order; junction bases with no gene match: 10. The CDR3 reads CAWSLLPGQGPEAFF. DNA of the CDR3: TGTGCCTGGAGTCTACTTCCGGGACAGGGCCCTGAAGCTTTCTTT.

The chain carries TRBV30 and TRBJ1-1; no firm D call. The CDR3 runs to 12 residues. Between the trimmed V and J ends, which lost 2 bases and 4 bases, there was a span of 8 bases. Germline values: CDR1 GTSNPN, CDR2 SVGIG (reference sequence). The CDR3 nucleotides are TGTGCCTGGAGTCGGGCCCCCACTGAAGCTTTCTTT. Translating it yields CAWSRAPTEAFF.

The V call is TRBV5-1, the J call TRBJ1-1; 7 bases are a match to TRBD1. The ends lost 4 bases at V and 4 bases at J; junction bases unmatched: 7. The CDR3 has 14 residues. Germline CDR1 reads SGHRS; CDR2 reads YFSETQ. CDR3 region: CASSNQGVSTEAFF. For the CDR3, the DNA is TGCGCCAGCAGCAACCAGGGGGTTAGCACTGAAGCTTTCTTT.

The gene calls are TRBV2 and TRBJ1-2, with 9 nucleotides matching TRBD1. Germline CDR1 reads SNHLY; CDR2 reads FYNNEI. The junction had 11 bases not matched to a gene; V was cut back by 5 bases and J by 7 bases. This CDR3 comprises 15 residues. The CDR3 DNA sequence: TGTGCCAGCAGTCTACCGGGACAGGGAAAGTTTGGCTACACCTTC. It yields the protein CASSLPGQGKFGYTF. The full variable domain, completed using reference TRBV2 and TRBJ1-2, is EPEVTQTPSHQVTQMGQEVILRCVPISNHLYFYWYRQILGQKVEFLVSFYNNEISEKSEIFDDQFSVERPDGSNFTLKIRSTKLEDSAMYFCASSLPGQGKFGYTFGSGTRLTVV.

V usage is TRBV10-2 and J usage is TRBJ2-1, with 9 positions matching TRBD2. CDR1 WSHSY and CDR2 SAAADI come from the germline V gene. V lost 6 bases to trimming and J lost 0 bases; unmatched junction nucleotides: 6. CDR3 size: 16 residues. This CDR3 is CASRASGKSSYNEQFF. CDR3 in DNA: TGCGCCAGCAGGGCTAGCGGGAAGAGCTCCTACAATGAGCAGTTCTTC.

Here the CDR3 reads CASSDYTLLYTGELFF. DNA for the CDR3: TGTGCCAGCAGCGACTACACCCTCCTATACACCGGGGAGCTGTTTTTT. The V and J genes are TRBV25-1 and TRBJ2-2, with D possibly being TRBD2 (5 bases). V shed 6 bases and J shed 3 bases, with 17 bases lying between them. The germline CDR1 and CDR2 sequences are MGHDK and SYGVNS. This CDR3 is built from 16 residues. The full variable domain, completed using reference TRBV25-1 and TRBJ2-2, is EADIYQTPRYLVIGTGKKITLECSQTMGHDKMYWYQQDPGMELHLIHYSYGVNSTEKGDLSSESTVSRIRTEHFPLTLESARPSHTSQYLCASSDYTLLYTGELFFGEGSRLTVL.

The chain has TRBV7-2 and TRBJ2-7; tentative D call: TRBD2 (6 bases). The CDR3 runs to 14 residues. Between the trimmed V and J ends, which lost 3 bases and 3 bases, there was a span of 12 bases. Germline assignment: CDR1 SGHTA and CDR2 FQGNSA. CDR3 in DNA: TGTGCCAGCAGCTTTGGGGCCGGGGGCTACGAGCAGTACTTC. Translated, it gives CASSFGAGGYEQYF.

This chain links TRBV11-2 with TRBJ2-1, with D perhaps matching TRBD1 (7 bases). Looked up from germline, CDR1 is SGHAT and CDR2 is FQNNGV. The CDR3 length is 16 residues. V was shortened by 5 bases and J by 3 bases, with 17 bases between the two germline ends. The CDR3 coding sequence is TGTGCCAGCAGCCTAATCTGGCAGGGGGGCTACAATGAGCAGTTCTTC. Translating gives CASSLIWQGGYNEQFF.

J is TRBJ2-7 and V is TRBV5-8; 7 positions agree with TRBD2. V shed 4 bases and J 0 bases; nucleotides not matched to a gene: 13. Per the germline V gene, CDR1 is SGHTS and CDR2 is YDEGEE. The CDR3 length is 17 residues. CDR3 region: CASSPFVSGVDSYEQYF. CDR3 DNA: TGTGCCAGCAGCCCCTTCGTAAGCGGGGTCGACTCCTACGAGCAGTACTTC.

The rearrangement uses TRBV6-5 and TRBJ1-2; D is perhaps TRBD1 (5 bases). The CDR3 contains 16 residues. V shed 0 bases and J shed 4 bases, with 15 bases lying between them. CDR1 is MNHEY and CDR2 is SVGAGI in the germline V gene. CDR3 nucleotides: TGTGCCAGCAGTTACTCTTGGGGGGGGGACTTCTATGGCTACACCTTC. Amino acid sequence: CASSYSWGGDFYGYTF.

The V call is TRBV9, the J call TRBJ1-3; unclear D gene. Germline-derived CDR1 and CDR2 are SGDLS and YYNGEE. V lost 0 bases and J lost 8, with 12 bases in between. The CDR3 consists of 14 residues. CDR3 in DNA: TGTGCCAGCAGCGTAGGGCAGGCACGGGACACCATATATTTT. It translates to CASSVGQARDTIYF.

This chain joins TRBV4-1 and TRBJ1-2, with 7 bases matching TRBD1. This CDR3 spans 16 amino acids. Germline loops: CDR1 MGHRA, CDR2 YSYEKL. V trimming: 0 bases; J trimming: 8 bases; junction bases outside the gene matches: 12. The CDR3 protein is CASSQDWGGGSKGYTF. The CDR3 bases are TGCGCCAGCAGCCAAGATTGGGGAGGGGGCAGTAAGGGCTACACCTTC.

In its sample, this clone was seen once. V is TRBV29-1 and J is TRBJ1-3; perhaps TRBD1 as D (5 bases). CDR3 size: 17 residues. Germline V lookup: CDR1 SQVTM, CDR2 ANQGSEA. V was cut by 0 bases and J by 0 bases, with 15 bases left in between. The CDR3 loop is CSVEDLRQPNSGNTIYF. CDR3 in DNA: TGCAGCGTTGAAGATCTAAGACAGCCAAACTCTGGAAACACCATATATTTT.

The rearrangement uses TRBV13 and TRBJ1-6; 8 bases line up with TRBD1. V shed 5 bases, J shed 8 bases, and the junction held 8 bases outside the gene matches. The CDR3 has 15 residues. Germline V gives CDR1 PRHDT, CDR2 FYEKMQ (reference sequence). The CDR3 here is CASSPRQGLHSPLHF. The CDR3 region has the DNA TGTGCCAGCAGCCCCCGACAGGGGTTGCATTCACCCCTCCACTTT.

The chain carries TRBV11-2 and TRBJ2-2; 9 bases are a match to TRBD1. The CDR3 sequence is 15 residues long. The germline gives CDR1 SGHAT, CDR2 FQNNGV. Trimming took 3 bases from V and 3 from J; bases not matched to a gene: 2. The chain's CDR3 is CASSFDRGDTGELFF. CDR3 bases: TGTGCCAGCAGCTTCGACAGGGGGGACACCGGGGAGCTGTTTTTT.

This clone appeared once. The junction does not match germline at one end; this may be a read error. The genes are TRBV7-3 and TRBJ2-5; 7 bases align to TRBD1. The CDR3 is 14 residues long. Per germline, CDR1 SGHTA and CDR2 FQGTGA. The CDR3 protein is CASSPGTVQVTQYF. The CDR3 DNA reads TGTGCCAGCAGCCCAGGGACAGTTCAAGTGACCCAGTACTTC.

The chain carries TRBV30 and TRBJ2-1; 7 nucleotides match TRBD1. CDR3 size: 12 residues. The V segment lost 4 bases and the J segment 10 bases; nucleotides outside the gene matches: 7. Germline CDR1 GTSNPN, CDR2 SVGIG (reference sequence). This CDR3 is CAWTSDRAEQFF. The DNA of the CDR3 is TGTGCCTGGACCAGTGACAGGGCCGAGCAGTTCTTC.

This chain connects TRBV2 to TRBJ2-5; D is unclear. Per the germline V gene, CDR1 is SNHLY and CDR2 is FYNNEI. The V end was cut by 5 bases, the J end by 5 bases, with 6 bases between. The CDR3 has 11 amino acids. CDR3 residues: CASSPGETQYF. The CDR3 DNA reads TGTGCCAGCAGTCCCGGGGAGACCCAGTACTTC.

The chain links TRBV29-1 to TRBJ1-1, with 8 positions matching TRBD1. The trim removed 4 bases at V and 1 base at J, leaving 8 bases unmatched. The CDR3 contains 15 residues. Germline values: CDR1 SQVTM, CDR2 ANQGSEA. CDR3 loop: CSVAPPGGRNTEAFF. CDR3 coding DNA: TGCAGCGTTGCCCCTCCAGGGGGCAGGAACACTGAAGCTTTCTTT.

This CDR3 is CASSFDSAASPLHF. The CDR3 DNA sequence: TGTGCCAGCAGCTTCGACAGTGCGGCTTCACCCCTCCACTTT. The chain joins TRBV11-1 to TRBJ1-6, with D perhaps TRBD1 (5 bases). Trimming stripped 3 bases from V and 9 bases from J, with 12 bases between. The germline gives CDR1 SGHAT, CDR2 FQDESV (reference sequence). The CDR3 consists of 14 residues.

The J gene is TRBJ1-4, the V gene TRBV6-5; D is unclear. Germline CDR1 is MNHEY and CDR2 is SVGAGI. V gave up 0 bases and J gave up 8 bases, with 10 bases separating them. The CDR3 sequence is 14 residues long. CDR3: CASSYSRRAEKLFF. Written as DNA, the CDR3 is TGTGCCAGCAGTTACTCGAGAAGGGCGGAAAAACTGTTTTTT.

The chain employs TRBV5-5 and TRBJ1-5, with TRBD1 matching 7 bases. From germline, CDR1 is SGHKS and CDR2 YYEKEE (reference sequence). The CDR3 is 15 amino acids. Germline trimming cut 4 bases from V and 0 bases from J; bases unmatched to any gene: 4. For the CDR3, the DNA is TGTGCCAGCAGCCTGACAGGGAATAGCAATCAGCCCCAGCATTTT. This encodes CASSLTGNSNQPQHF.

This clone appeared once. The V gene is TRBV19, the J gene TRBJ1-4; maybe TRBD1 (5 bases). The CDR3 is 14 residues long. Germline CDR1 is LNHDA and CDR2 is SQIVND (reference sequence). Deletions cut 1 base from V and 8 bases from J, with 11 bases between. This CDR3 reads CASSIAPGQEKLFF. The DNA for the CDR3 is TGTGCCAGTAGTATAGCGCCGGGGCAAGAAAAACTGTTTTTT.

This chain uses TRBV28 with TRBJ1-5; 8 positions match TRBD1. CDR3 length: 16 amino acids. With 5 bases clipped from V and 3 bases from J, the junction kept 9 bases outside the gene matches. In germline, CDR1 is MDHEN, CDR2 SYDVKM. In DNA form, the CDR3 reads TGTGCCAGCAGTCCGATTGACAGGGGCAACAATCAGCCCCAGCATTTT. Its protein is CASSPIDRGNNQPQHF.

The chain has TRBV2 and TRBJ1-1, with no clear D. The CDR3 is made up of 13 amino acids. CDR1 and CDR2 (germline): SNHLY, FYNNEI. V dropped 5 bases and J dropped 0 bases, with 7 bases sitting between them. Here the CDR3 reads CASSLDVNTEAFF. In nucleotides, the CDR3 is TGTGCCAGCAGTCTAGATGTGAACACTGAAGCTTTCTTT.